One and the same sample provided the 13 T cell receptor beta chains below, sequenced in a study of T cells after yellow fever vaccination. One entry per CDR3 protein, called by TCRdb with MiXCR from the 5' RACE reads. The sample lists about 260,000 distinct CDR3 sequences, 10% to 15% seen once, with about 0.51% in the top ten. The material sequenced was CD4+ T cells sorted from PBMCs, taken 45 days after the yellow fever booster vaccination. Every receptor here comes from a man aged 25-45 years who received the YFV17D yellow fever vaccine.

CDR3 DNA sequence: TGTGCCAGCAGTTACTCGGAGAGGTTCACAGATGGCTACACCTTC. Protein sequence: CASSYSERFTDGYTF. The chain carries TRBV6-2 or TRBV6-3 and TRBJ1-2; D uncertain. The CDR3 consists of 15 residues. Germline lookup yields CDR1 MNHEY and CDR2 SVGEGT. The V end lost 0 bases, the J end lost 6 bases, and 14 bases lay between the germline ends.

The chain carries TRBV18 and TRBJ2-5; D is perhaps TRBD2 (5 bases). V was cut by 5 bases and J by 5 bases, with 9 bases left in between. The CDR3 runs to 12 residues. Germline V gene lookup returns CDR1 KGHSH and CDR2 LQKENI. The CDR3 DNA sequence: TGTGCCAGCTCAAACCAGCGGGAGACCCAGTACTTC. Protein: CASSNQRETQYF. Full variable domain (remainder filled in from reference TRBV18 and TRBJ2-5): NAGVMQNPRHLVRRRGQEARLRCSPMKGHSHVYWYRQLPEEGLKFMVYLQKENIIDESGMPKERFSAEFPKEGPSILRIQQVVRGDSAAYFCASSNQRETQYFGPGTRLLVL.

The CDR3 DNA reads as TGTGCCAGCAGCGTAGGACAGGCGAACACCGGGGAGCTGTTTTTT. Protein sequence: CASSVGQANTGELFF. The chain links TRBV9 to TRBJ2-2; weak D call: TRBD1 (6 bases). Germline CDR1 reads SGDLS; CDR2 reads YYNGEE. Trimming left V 0 bases short and J 0 bases short, with 6 bases between. The CDR3 length is 15 residues.

The CDR3 sequence is CASSSPGPMNTEAFF. CDR3 DNA sequence: TGTGCCAGCAGTTCCCCGGGACCCATGAACACTGAAGCTTTCTTT. The rearrangement links TRBV6-5 to TRBJ1-1; tentative D call: TRBD1 (5 bases). The V gene's germline CDR1 is MNHEY and CDR2 SVGAGI. Trimming removed 4 bases at V and 0 bases at J, with 12 bases between. The CDR3 runs 15 residues.

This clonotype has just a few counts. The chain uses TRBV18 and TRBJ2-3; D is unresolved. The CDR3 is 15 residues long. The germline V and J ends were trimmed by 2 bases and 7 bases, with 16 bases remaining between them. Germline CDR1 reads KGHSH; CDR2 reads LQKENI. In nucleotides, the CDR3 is TGTGCCAGCTCACCAGCCCTCCTTGATTCCAATACGCAGTATTTT. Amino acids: CASSPALLDSNTQYF.

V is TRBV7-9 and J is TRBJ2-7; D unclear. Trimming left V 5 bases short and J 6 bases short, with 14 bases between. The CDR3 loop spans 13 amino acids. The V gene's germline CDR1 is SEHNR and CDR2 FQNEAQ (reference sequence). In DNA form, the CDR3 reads TGTGCCAGCAGCACCCATACTCCGCCCGAGCAGTACTTC. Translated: CASSTHTPPEQYF.

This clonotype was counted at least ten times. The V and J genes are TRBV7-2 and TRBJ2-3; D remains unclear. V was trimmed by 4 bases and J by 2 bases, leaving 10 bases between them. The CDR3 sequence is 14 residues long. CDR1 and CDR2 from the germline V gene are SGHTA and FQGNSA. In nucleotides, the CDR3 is TGTGCCAGCAGCTCTCAATGGGCCACAGATACGCAGTATTTT. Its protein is CASSSQWATDTQYF.

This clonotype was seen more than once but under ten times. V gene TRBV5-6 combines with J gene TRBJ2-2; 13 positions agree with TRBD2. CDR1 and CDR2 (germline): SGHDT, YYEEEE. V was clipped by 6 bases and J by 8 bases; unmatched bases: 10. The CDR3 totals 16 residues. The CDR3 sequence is CASIARLGLAGGELFF. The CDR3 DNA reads TGTGCCAGCATCGCCCGCCTGGGACTAGCGGGAGGGGAGCTGTTTTTT.

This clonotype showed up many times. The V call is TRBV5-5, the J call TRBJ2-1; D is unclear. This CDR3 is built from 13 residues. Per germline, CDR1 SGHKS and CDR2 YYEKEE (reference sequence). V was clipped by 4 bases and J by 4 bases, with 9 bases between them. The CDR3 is CASSRGEYNEQFF. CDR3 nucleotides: TGTGCCAGCAGCCGCGGAGAGTACAATGAGCAGTTCTTC.

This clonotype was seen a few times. The CDR3 region has the DNA TGCGCCAGCAGCTTGGGGGTTTACAATGAGCAGTTCTTC. Its protein product is CASSLGVYNEQFF. J is TRBJ2-1 and V is TRBV5-1; no firm D call. CDR3 length: 13 residues. Trimming left V 0 bases short and J 4 bases short, with 5 bases between. Germline lookup yields CDR1 SGHRS and CDR2 YFSETQ.

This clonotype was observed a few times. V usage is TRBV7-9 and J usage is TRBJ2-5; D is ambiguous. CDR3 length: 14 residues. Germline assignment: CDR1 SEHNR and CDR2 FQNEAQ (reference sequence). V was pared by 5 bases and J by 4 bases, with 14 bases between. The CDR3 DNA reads TGTGCCAGCAGCCGAAAAGACGGTGGAGAGACCCAGTACTTC. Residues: CASSRKDGGETQYF.

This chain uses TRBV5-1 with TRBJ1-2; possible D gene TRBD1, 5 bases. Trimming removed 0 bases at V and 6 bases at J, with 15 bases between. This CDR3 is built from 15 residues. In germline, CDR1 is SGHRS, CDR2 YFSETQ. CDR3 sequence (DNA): TGCGCCAGCAGCTTGGAGGGGAGACGAGTGGATGGCTACACCTTC. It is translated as CASSLEGRRVDGYTF.

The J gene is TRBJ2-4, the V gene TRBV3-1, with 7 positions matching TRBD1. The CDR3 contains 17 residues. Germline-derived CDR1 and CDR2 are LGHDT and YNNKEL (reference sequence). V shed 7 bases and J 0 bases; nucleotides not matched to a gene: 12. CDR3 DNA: TGTGCCAGCACCGACACTCTGACAGGGTCAGCCAAAAACATTCAGTACTTC. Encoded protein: CASTDTLTGSAKNIQYF.